This T cell receptor beta chain was captured by sequencing in a study of cytomegalovirus exposure and HLA in healthy donors (TCRdb year 2017). For the study in its entirety: An earlier analysis of more than 550 of the donors reported under 300 Gb of sequence data and 117 million unique TCR beta sequences obtained from about 170 million T cells. An early release covering around 630 HLA-typed donors comprised roughly 300 gigabases of sequencing data and approximately 85 million unique TCR sequences. The genetic ancestry cluster associated with self-reported Caucasian donors included roughly 84% of the 350 to 500 genotyped donors. The study aimed to test whether signatures of past pathogen exposure could be identified by cataloging public T cell receptors. The study profiled the T cell repertoires of hundreds of subjects by immunosequencing and related them to cytomegalovirus serostatus. In addition to the first cohort of around 670 subjects, a separate validation cohort of 120 different subjects was used. High-throughput TCR immunosequencing, statistical association of individual TCRs with disease status, and machine learning were combined to predict cytomegalovirus infection status. A later analysis re-examined previously published TCR beta repertoires from more than 550 donors and added high-resolution HLA genotyping to investigate patterns of TCR occurrence. In the later analysis, no new phenotypic data were used to find candidate immune exposures; instead, reliance was placed on TCR beta sequences and their occurrence across donors. In an earlier analysis of 550 to 700 of the donors, high-throughput TCR beta sequencing was used to judge whether each TCR beta V gene segment behaved as functional or pseudogenic. Donor age, sex, ethnicity and CMV serostatus were compiled together with the repertoire data. Genome-wide SNP genotypes for about 65% of the 666 donors were used in a later genetic analysis, which treated that subset as a discovery cohort. Every repertoire in the discovery cohort had been generated on one and the same sequencing platform. Class I and class II HLA loci were covered by the typing at four-digit resolution. The number of donors typed differed by locus, with 629-630 for A, B, C, DRB1 and DQB1, more than 500 for DQA1, 600 to 610 for DPA1, and 400 to 490 for DPB1. Because of strong linkage in the cohort, a few DR-DQ haplotypes were treated as single units for association and clustering. Among under 450 genotyped donors of the cohort, an average of around 240,000 unique TCR beta nucleotide sequences were sequenced per donor, about a sixth of them non-productive.

Library method: the immunoSEQ multiplex PCR assay. For the multiplex PCR, a mixture combining 60 forward primers for TCR Vbeta segments and 13 reverse primers for TCR Jbeta segments was used. The CDR3 region of rearranged TCR beta genes was amplified from genomic DNA by a multiplex PCR assay. The amplified TCR beta libraries were sequenced on the Illumina HiSeq System as 87-base-pair reads. On the study's bioinformatics: A later analysis tallied 75 million to 95 million unique TCR beta chains across the 700 or so repertoires, and around 10 million of those chains were shared by two or more donors. To remove PCR and sequencing errors, raw reads were error-corrected and collapsed into unique sequences using a nearest-neighbor algorithm that merged closely related sequences. Alignment of CDR3 sequences to IMGT reference sequences was used to assign V, D and J gene segments. Each retained sequence needed at least a six-nucleotide match to both a V gene segment and a J gene segment. Rearrangements were called productive when the CDR3 lacked stop codons and stayed in frame with V and J; all others were non-productive. CDR3 was defined by IMGT convention, running from the second conserved V-encoded cysteine to the conserved J-encoded phenylalanine. Sequences without an unambiguous match to a single V gene segment were excluded from the earlier analysis of 587 of the donors. An earlier analysis of 587 of the donors classified V segments as functional when productive rearrangements were above 56.7% and as segregating when the standard deviation between donors was above 5%. A statistical classification framework was developed to diagnose cytomegalovirus status using the catalog of TCR beta chain sequences. In a later analysis, V and J genes were assigned by comparing TCR nucleotide sequences against IMGT/GENE-DB human TR gene sequences. In a later analysis, CDR3 sequences and most-parsimonious VDJ recombination scenarios were assigned using the TCRdist pipeline. A later analysis defined each TCR beta chain by its CDR3 amino acid sequence plus V-gene family, and excluded reads lacking a unique V-gene family. In a later analysis, a few hundred highly shared, low-generation-probability nucleotide sequences were removed to address suspected cross-contamination and a sequencing artifact. For each public chain, a later analysis derived a clonal expansion index from normalized ranks of inferred template counts within each repertoire. A later analysis computed generation probabilities with a VDJ recombination model fitted to out-of-frame rearrangements, and checked the results against IGoR. In a later analysis, TCR-TCR, TCR-HLA and TCR-CMV co-occurrence was scored with hypergeometric tests, and a repertoire-size bias correction was applied to TCR pairs. False discovery rates were estimated in a later analysis by permuting HLA or CMV assignments 20 times. A later analysis grouped co-occurring TCRs with DBSCAN, adding TCRdist sequence similarity when clustering within HLA-allele-positive subsets. Repertoires with fewer than 30,000 or more than 120,000 public chains, plus five repertoires with anomalous nucleotide sharing, were excluded from co-occurrence clustering. The table comes from immuneACCESS by way of TCRdb, which keeps in-frame sequences with V and J called. Part of the clones is missing from these tables; in studies checked, under half for an unresolved V gene and the rest for unknown reasons. Clonal size and the V and J genes are those of that table, whereas D and trimming came from the DNA. The sample table holds 87,000 or so clones, of which 7.5% to 8.5% were seen once. The ten most abundant clones make up approximately 2.4% of the sample.

The germline V gene gives CDR1 as SGHTA and CDR2 as FQGTGA. Relative to germline, V is missing 4 bases and J is missing 4 bases, with 4 bases of the junction outside any gene match. Taken from cysteine to phenylalanine, the CDR3 has 14 residues. Only the CDR3 portion is preserved as DNA: 42 bases, with reading frame beginning at the first base. In total, 630 or so healthy bone marrow donors made up the cohort. All cohort members were sampled while nominally healthy, although unrecorded immune exposures were likely present. The donor tested CMV seronegative and was one of the 352 seronegative cohort members. A peripheral blood sample was provided by each donor, and peripheral blood mononuclear cells were used for TCR beta sequencing. Genomic DNA extraction from the blood cell samples was performed with the Qiagen DNeasy Blood Extraction Kit. The research as a whole found: Three of the identified cytomegalovirus-associated TCR beta chains were confirmed in vitro to be specific for cytomegalovirus antigens. Strong co-occurrence of HLA alleles, especially DR and DQ, made assigning TCR associations to individual alleles difficult. Most CMV-associated TCR beta chains appeared to be HLA-restricted in a later analysis, and the HLA associations seemed to be driven largely by CMV exposure. Broadly in line with IMGT annotations, most TCR beta V segments showed up in productive rearrangements about 87% or about 30% of the time in an earlier analysis of 587 of the donors. The sequencing pipeline was judged likely to have produced a cluster of highly shared sequence variants as a technical artifact. Most TCR sequences were observed very rarely across donors, whereas some public TCRs were present in many individuals. Some 15 rarely observed V segments, including chromosome 9 orphons, were excluded from the earlier analysis of some 590 of the donors because counts were too low. The classifier was reported to diagnose cytomegalovirus status with high specificity and sensitivity in both the original cohort and the validation cohort. At a false discovery rate of 0.05, a later analysis linked some 18,000 TCR beta sequences to specific HLA alleles. A later analysis reported that several top co-occurrence clusters appeared linked to parvovirus B19, influenza, CMV and Epstein-Barr virus. The study listed approximately 150 TCR beta chains as associated with cytomegalovirus. An association between a missense DCLRE1C variant and V-gene and J-gene trimming of TCR beta chains was found in a later genetic analysis and replicated in an independent cohort. Compared with the roughly 700-donor mean, donors in an Asian-associated ancestry cluster had fewer N-insertions in productive TCRs, according to a later genetic analysis. A later analysis found that TCR association rates varied across HLA loci, with DRB1 alleles showing the most associated TCRs and HLA-C alleles the fewest. Some IMGT-functional V segments, including TRBV6-2 and TRBV6-3, could not be distinguished by the 87-base-pair reads and were therefore excluded. In a later analysis, HLA-associated TCR beta chains were found to be more clonally expanded and to have lower generation probabilities than equally common non-associated chains. Correlated functional status among segregating V segments might be attributable to linkage disequilibrium, but an unknown experimental factor could not be ruled out. Sequencing depth was assumed to be roughly uniform across donors in the presence/absence analyses, though that assumption may not hold. CMV serostatus was the only immune exposure information available for the cohort. The authors suggested that the approach could potentially be extended to other disease states and immunological phenotypes. A further reported finding was that TCR beta sequences accurately predicted the HLA-A and HLA-B alleles for most subjects in the first cohort. Only TCR beta chains were sequenced in this cohort, and the absence of alpha or paired-chain data limited detectable features. Because HLA typing was missing for some donors at each locus, association tests included only the typed subset.

This clone was counted between two and nine times. No antigen is known for it. There are no base qualities to consult, and no much larger clone falls within one base. The chain joins TRBV7-3 to TRBJ1-1, and 9 junctional nucleotides match TRBD1. Sequencing was done on a sample of PBMCs. The receptor comes from a man aged 50 to 60 in good health and CMV-seronegative. The CDR3 region: CASSSDRGGTEAFF. The nucleotide sequence is TGTGCCAGCAGCTCCGACAGGGGGGGCACTGAAGCTTTCTTT.